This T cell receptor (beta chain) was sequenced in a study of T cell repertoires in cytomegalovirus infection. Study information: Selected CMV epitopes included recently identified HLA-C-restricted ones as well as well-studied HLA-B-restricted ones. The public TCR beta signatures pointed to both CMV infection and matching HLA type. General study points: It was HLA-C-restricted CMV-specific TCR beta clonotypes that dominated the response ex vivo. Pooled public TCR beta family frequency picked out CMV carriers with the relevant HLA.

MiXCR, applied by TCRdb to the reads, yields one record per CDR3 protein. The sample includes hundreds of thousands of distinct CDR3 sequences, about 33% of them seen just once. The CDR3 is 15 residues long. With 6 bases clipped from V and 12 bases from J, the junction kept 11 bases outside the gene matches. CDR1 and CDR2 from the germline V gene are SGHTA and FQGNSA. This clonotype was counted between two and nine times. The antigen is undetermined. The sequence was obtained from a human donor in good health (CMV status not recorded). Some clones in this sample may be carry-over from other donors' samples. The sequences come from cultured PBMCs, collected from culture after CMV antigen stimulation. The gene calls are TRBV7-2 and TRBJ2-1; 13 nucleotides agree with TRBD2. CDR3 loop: CASSSGTSGTNRQFF. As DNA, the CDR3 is TGTGCCAGCAGTTCCGGGACTAGCGGGACTAATCGGCAGTTCTTC.